This passage covers 13 T cell receptor beta chains from one sample sequenced in a study of blood T cell repertoires in COVID-19. Libraries were prepared by immunoSEQ multiplex PCR; TCRdb keeps only in-frame clonotypes and omits some of them. The sample has around 250,000 clones, roughly 89% seen once. The material sequenced was peripheral blood. The receptors were sampled from a woman aged 35 to 49 who had recovered from COVID-19.

The J gene is TRBJ2-5, the V gene TRBV18; TRBD1 might be the D (7 bases). Germline CDR1 and CDR2: KGHSH and LQKENI. This CDR3 has 17 amino acids. Trimming removed 3 bases from V and 4 bases from J, with 21 bases in between. The CDR3 protein is CASSPGSGGGRGETQYF. DNA of the CDR3: TGTGCCAGCTCACCTGGATCAGGGGGAGGTCGCGGAGAGACCCAGTACTTC.

The chain is built from TRBV5-5 and TRBJ2-1; D gene unclear. V was pared by 4 bases and J by 4 bases, with 15 bases between. The CDR3 totals 15 residues. Germline loops: CDR1 SGHKS, CDR2 YYEKEE (reference sequence). This CDR3 reads CASSLRTDSYNEQFF. The CDR3 DNA sequence: TGTGCCAGCAGCCTACGCACCGACTCATACAATGAGCAGTTCTTC.

V usage is TRBV5-1 and J usage is TRBJ1-2; no clear D. V lost 1 base, J lost 4 bases, and 5 bases lay in between. The CDR3 covers 12 residues. Germline assignment: CDR1 SGHRS and CDR2 YFSETQ. The CDR3 region has the DNA TGCGCCAGCAGCTTGAGCACCTATGGCTACACCTTC. Residues: CASSLSTYGYTF.

The V and J genes are TRBV2 and TRBJ2-3; TRBD2 is a possible D gene (6 bases). The V gene's germline CDR1 is SNHLY and CDR2 FYNNEI. The V end lost 2 bases, the J end lost 4 bases, and 13 bases lay between the germline ends. The CDR3 is made up of 15 amino acids. CDR3 nucleotides: TGTGCCAGCAGTGAACCGGGACTTCCTCCAGATACGCAGTATTTT. Its protein product is CASSEPGLPPDTQYF.

The CDR3 region has the DNA TGCGCCAGCAGCTCGGGACTAGCGGGGGGTCCCAACAGCTACGAGCAGTACTTC. Amino acid sequence: CASSSGLAGGPNSYEQYF. This chain connects TRBV10-2 to TRBJ2-7, with 15 bases identical to TRBD2. There are 18 residues in the CDR3. Per the germline V gene, CDR1 is WSHSY and CDR2 is SAAADI. V shed 6 bases, J shed 3 bases, and the junction held 12 bases outside the gene matches.

The chain recombines TRBV9 with TRBJ2-1; possible D gene TRBD2, 5 bases. This CDR3 has 16 amino acids. The ends were cut back, 0 bases at V and 7 bases at J, with 17 bases in the middle. Germline lookup yields CDR1 SGDLS and CDR2 YYNGEE. This chain's CDR3 is CASSVASLAFLNEQFF. The CDR3, as DNA: TGTGCCAGCAGCGTAGCGTCGCTAGCTTTCTTGAATGAGCAGTTCTTC.

The chain combines TRBV6-4 with TRBJ1-5; D may be TRBD1 (6 bases). Per germline, CDR1 MRHNA and CDR2 SNTAGT. The CDR3 extends over 15 amino acids. V was trimmed by 3 bases and J by 0 bases, leaving 9 bases between them. The CDR3 nucleotides read TGTGCCAGCAGTGAAGGACAGCTTAGCAATCAGCCCCAGCATTTT. This gives the protein CASSEGQLSNQPQHF.

The chain carries TRBV4-3 and TRBJ1-1; no clear D. This CDR3 is built from 15 residues. Trimming took 0 bases from V and 1 from J, leaving 9 bases between them. Germline V gene sequence: CDR1 LGHNA, CDR2 YSLEER. The CDR3 nucleotides read TGCGCCAGCAGCCAAGAATGGGCCTCGAACACTGAAGCTTTCTTT. Residues: CASSQEWASNTEAFF.

V gene TRBV5-1 combines with J gene TRBJ2-4; 9 bases line up with TRBD1. The CDR3 spans 14 residues. With V trimmed by 5 bases and J by 9 bases, 9 bases remained unmatched. CDR1 is SGHRS and CDR2 is YFSETQ in the germline V gene. In DNA form, the CDR3 reads TGCGCCAGCAGACTACAGGGGGCCCCCGGCATTCAGTACTTC. This gives the protein CASRLQGAPGIQYF.

The genes are TRBV28 and TRBJ1-2, with unresolved D. The V end was cut by 4 bases, the J end by 8 bases, with 17 bases between. The CDR3 is made up of 14 amino acids. From germline, CDR1 is MDHEN and CDR2 SYDVKM. The CDR3 is CASSSAAVAEGYTF. The DNA of the CDR3 is TGTGCCAGCAGTTCCGCGGCGGTGGCGGAGGGCTACACCTTC.

This chain uses TRBV7-9 with TRBJ2-7; 8 bases are shared with TRBD1. The V segment lost 5 bases and the J segment 4 bases; nucleotides outside the gene matches: 13. Germline lookup yields CDR1 SEHNR and CDR2 FQNEAQ (reference sequence). The CDR3 is made up of 16 amino acids. Here the CDR3 reads CASSRTGNLGTYEQYF. As DNA, the CDR3 is TGTGCCAGCAGCCGGACAGGGAATTTAGGGACTTACGAGCAGTACTTC.

This clone appeared a single time. The V call is TRBV7-8, the J call TRBJ1-1, with TRBD1 matching 7 bases. The CDR3 loop spans 15 amino acids. Germline CDR1 and CDR2: SGHVS and FQNEAQ. V lost 5 bases to trimming and J lost 0 bases; unmatched junction nucleotides: 6. This CDR3 is CASSPMTGLNTEAFF. In DNA, the CDR3 is TGTGCCAGCAGCCCCATGACAGGGCTGAACACTGAAGCTTTCTTT. Filled out from reference TRBV7-8 and TRBJ1-1, the complete variable domain reads GAGVSQSPRYKVAKRGQDVALRCDPISGHVSLFWYQQALGQGPEFLTYFQNEAQLDKSGLPSDRFFAERPEGSVSTLKIQRTQQEDSAVYLCASSPMTGLNTEAFFGQGTRLTVV.

This chain uses TRBV5-1 with TRBJ2-3, with D perhaps matching TRBD1 (6 bases). There are 15 residues in the CDR3. Between the trimmed V and J ends, which lost 0 bases and 4 bases, there was a span of 12 bases. The germline CDR1 and CDR2 sequences are SGHRS and YFSETQ. The DNA of the CDR3 is TGCGCCAGCAGCTTGGCTGGGGGCCCATCAGATACGCAGTATTTT. Protein: CASSLAGGPSDTQYF. The full variable domain, rest sourced from reference TRBV5-1 and TRBJ2-3, is KAGVTQTPRYLIKTRGQQVTLSCSPISGHRSVSWYQQTPGQGLQFLFEYFSETQRNKGNFPGRFSGRQFSNSRSEMNVSTLELGDSALYLCASSLAGGPSDTQYFGPGTRLTVL.